This TCR beta chain was identified during a study of identical twins. TCRdb re-derived calls from the 5' RACE reads in MiXCR, one entry per CDR3 protein. The table includes 600,000 to 800,000 distinct CDR3 sequences, around 20% detected once. General observations from the study: The degree of excess twin sharing was weaker in beta out-of-frame sequences.

V lost 5 bases and J 5 bases, leaving 13 bases between the germline ends. The CDR3 totals 12 residues. Germline CDR1 reads DFQATT; CDR2 reads SNEGSKA (reference sequence). No donor was unhealthy or non-Caucasian. With regard to this clonotype: Its antigen is not identified.

This sample also appeared in a second study, on T cells expressing NK-cell markers. From that study: In several experiments, sorting was restricted to alpha-beta TCR T cells by an anti-gamma-delta TCR antibody. The same clonotypes also predominated in the CD3+CD56-NKG2C+ fraction of a few donors.

Input material: PBMCs. The chain employs TRBV20-1 and TRBJ2-7; D may be TRBD1 (5 bases). The TCR was taken from a woman under 30 in good health. The CDR3, as DNA: TGCAGTGCTTCTCCAACAGGAAACGAGCAGTACTTC. It translates to CSASPTGNEQYF.